What follows describes a single TCR beta chain. This clone was seen only a few times. The antigen it binds to is not known. Within one base of it there is no much larger clone, and no base qualities were kept. The source of the sample is a study of blood T cell repertoires in COVID-19 (TCRdb year 2020). Study-level background: Samples covering the acute and convalescent phases of COVID-19 were provided by collaborators in the United States, Italy and Spain. The material from the prospective study consisted of cDNA or gDNA derived from T cells, B-cell-depleted T cells, or PBMCs. Subjects who had been exposed to COVID-19, were actively infected with it, or had recovered from it provided the deeply sampled blood TCRbeta repertoires that made up the dataset. The repertoires were released in a freely available public database intended as a resource for research on the immune response to SARS-CoV-2. The samples were drawn from the first 160 participants of the ongoing ImmuneRACE study and from 1,254 subjects provided by 6 global collaborators. Nearly every sample came with metadata listing a de-identified subject ID, COVID-19 status, age in years and sex. Where HLA class I and class II types were available, the types were taken from metadata supplied by the sample provider, not from assay-based typing.

Results the study describes overall, beyond this receptor: The amount of clinical and demographic metadata varied by source and participant and was provided uncurated.

TCRbeta CDR3 regions were amplified from genomic DNA by means of the immunoSEQ Assay, a bias-controlled multiplex PCR. As for the original processing: Nucleated cell counts per sample were estimated from amplification of reference gene primers within the assay. To quantify the absolute abundance of each unique TCRbeta CDR3 rearrangement, sequence reads were collapsed and filtered. For each sample, productive Simpson clonality was calculated as the square root of Simpson's diversity index across productive rearrangements. TCRdb holds this immuneACCESS table with in-frame rearrangements only. Some clones are missing; in checked studies, unresolved V genes explain under half, and the rest has no known cause. The V and J calls and clone size were taken over from that table, and D and trimming were inferred from the DNA. The sample includes approximately 190,000 clones, with roughly four fifths observed a single time. The leading ten clones occupy about 6.5% of the sample.

The CDR3, from cysteine to phenylalanine, totals 13 residues. This entry keeps only the CDR3 DNA: 39 bases, framed from base 1. The V and J ends are trimmed by 0 bases and 6 bases, leaving 7 bases between them. The germline V gene sets CDR1 to SGHTS and CDR2 to YDEGEE. Collaborating institutions collected whole blood in K2EDTA tubes following their own protocols. Collaborator samples were shipped for TCRbeta analysis as frozen whole blood, isolated PBMCs, or DNA extracted from either sample type. The clonotype was recovered from a woman aged 40-49 years with acute or convalescent COVID-19. Sequencing was performed on peripheral blood. The chain was built from TRBV5-8 and TRBJ1-5; too little of a D gene remains to name it. The DNA sequence reads TGTGCCAGCAGCTTGGACGGAGGTCAGCCCCAGCATTTT. The encoded protein is CASSLDGGQPQHF. The reference TRBV5-8 and TRBJ1-5 proteins fill in what lies around the CDR3, so the full variable domain reads EAGVTQSPTHLIKTRGQQATLRCSPISGHTSVYWYQQALGLGLQFLLWYDEGEERNRGNFPPRFSGRQFPNYSSELNVNALELEDSALYLCASSLDGGQPQHFGDGTRLSIL.